This TCR beta chain was recorded in a study of a mutant IDH1 vaccine in newly diagnosed glioma. Study at large: Vaccination started 4-6 weeks after radiotherapy alone, or with temozolomide cycles. Males made up around 62% and females roughly 40% of treated patients, whose mean age was about 41 years.

CDR3 length: 13 residues. V gave up 11 bases and J gave up 2 bases; unmatched junction bases: 8. Germline CDR1 and CDR2: MRHNA and SNTAGT. Some clones are missing from TCRdb's copy, which holds only in-frame ones; the method was immunoSEQ multiplex PCR. Among more than 35,000 clones listed, roughly 85% were seen once. Study-wide findings and caveats: The study observed vaccine-induced immune responses in just over 90% of patients.

Specified time point: week 5, during vaccination. The study gave 300 ug of mutant IDH1 20-mer peptide per vaccine dose, with topical imiquimod. Remarks on this clone: Its antigen is undetermined.

The origin of this receptor is a man aged 35-49 years with glioma. Sequencing used PBMCs, obtained from a glioma patient whose treatment included an IDH1 peptide vaccine. This rearrangement joins TRBV6-4 to TRBJ2-5; 7 nucleotides agree with TRBD2. CDR3 protein: CAGKTSFQETQYF. The DNA for the CDR3 is TGTGCCGGGAAGACTAGCTTTCAAGAGACCCAGTACTTC.